Following are 10 T cell receptor beta chains from one sample sequenced in a study of shared clonotypes between healthy human individuals. Assay: immunoSEQ multiplex PCR; the TCRdb copy retains only in-frame clones and omits some. This table holds approximately 590,000 clones, around 95% found once. Terminally differentiated effector memory CD45RA+ cells were excluded from the naive CD8 cells, which were CD45RO-negative and positively selected for CCR7. The sample comprised naive CD8+ T cells sorted from blood. The receptors stem from a woman in her 30s in good health.

The chain links TRBV5-4 to TRBJ2-1, with no clear D. Germline assignment: CDR1 SGHNT and CDR2 YYREEE (reference sequence). Trimming took off 4 bases at V and 6 bases at J, with 5 bases between the two ends. CDR3 length: 11 amino acids. The DNA of the CDR3 is TGTGCCAGCAGCGGTATCAATGAGCAGTTCTTC. As protein: CASSGINEQFF.

This clone was counted once. This chain uses TRBV27 with TRBJ2-5, with D possibly called TRBD1 or TRBD2 (5 bases each). The closer fit of TRBJ2-7 to the DNA end suggests the J call may be wrong. This CDR3 is built from 14 residues. Germline lookup yields CDR1 MNHEY and CDR2 SMNVEV (reference sequence). CDR3 region: CASRGTESGYEQYF. As DNA, the CDR3 is TGTGCCAGCAGAGGGACGGAGAGCGGCTACGAGCAGTACTTC.

The chain combines TRBV15 with TRBJ1-4; 8 bases line up with TRBD1. The V gene end was trimmed by 5 bases and the J gene end by 7 bases; junction bases not matched to a gene: 6. Looked up from germline, CDR1 is LNHNV and CDR2 is YYDKDF (reference sequence). The length of the CDR3 is 14 residues. The CDR3 sequence is CATSLGQGSEKLFF. CDR3 coding DNA: TGTGCCACCAGCCTAGGACAGGGAAGTGAAAAACTGTTTTTT.

The table lists this clone with a few counts. The chain couples TRBV7-2 to TRBJ2-5; 8 bases align to TRBD2. With V trimmed by 5 bases and J by 2 bases, 7 bases remained unmatched. CDR1 is SGHTA, CDR2 FQGNSA, per germline. The CDR3 extends over 15 amino acids. The CDR3 is CASSRGLAKQETQYF. The CDR3 bases are TGTGCCAGCAGCCGCGGACTAGCAAAACAAGAGACCCAGTACTTC.

This rearrangement joins TRBV5-4 to TRBJ2-7; D might be TRBD1 or TRBD2, each matching 5 bases. The CDR3 has 14 residues. Per the germline V gene, CDR1 is SGHNT and CDR2 is YYREEE (reference sequence). Trimming left V 4 bases short and J 4 bases short, with 15 bases between. The CDR3 reads CASSPGRLTYEQYF. The CDR3 DNA sequence: TGTGCCAGCAGCCCGGGACGGCTTACGTACGAGCAGTACTTC.

The V call is TRBV30, the J call TRBJ2-7; D gene uncertain. V lost 3 bases and J lost 3, with 6 bases in between. Germline values: CDR1 GTSNPN, CDR2 SVGIG (reference sequence). The CDR3 runs to 11 residues. The CDR3 DNA follows: TGTGCCTGGAGCAACCTCTACGAGCAGTACTTC. Its translation: CAWSNLYEQYF.

V gene TRBV11-2 combines with J gene TRBJ2-7; tentative D call: TRBD2 (7 bases). The germline CDR1 and CDR2 sequences are SGHAT and FQNNGV. V was trimmed by 5 bases and J by 1 base, leaving 12 bases between them. There are 14 residues in the CDR3. The CDR3 DNA follows: TGTGCCAGCAGCCAAGGGGGGGGTTCCTACGAGCAGTACTTC. Protein: CASSQGGGSYEQYF. Looking up the rest from reference TRBV11-2 and TRBJ2-7 gives the full variable domain: EAGVAQSPRYKIIEKRQSVAFWCNPISGHATLYWYQQILGQGPKLLIQFQNNGVVDDSQLPKDRFSAERLKGVDSTLKIQPAKLEDSAVYLCASSQGGGSYEQYFGPGTRLTVT.

This chain uses TRBV10-2 with TRBJ2-1, with a tentative D call TRBD2 (6 bases). With 8 bases removed from V and 14 bases from J, the gap between germline ends came to 16 bases. Germline CDR1 is WSHSY and CDR2 is SAAADI. CDR3 length: 11 amino acids. CDR3 in amino acids: CASSLAGEEFF. DNA of the CDR3: TGCGCCAGCTCTCTAGCCGGGGAGGAGTTCTTC.

This clone was observed a single time. This chain uses TRBV5-5 with TRBJ2-1; a weak D match, TRBD1 (6 bases). V was cut by 3 bases and J by 4 bases, with 17 bases left in between. This CDR3 region has 16 residues. Germline V CDR1 and CDR2: SGHKS, YYEKEE (reference sequence). CDR3 coding DNA: TGTGCCAGCAGCTCCCCCGGGACAACGAATTACAATGAGCAGTTCTTC. Its protein product is CASSSPGTTNYNEQFF.

The chain is built from TRBV7-6 and TRBJ2-1; TRBD2 matches 9 bases. This CDR3 contains 13 residues. J lost 10 bases, V lost 3 bases, and 4 bases had no gene match. Per the germline V gene, CDR1 is SGHVS and CDR2 is FNYEAQ. CDR3 protein: CASSLGTSLEQFF. DNA of the CDR3: TGTGCCAGCAGCTTGGGGACTAGCTTAGAGCAGTTCTTC.